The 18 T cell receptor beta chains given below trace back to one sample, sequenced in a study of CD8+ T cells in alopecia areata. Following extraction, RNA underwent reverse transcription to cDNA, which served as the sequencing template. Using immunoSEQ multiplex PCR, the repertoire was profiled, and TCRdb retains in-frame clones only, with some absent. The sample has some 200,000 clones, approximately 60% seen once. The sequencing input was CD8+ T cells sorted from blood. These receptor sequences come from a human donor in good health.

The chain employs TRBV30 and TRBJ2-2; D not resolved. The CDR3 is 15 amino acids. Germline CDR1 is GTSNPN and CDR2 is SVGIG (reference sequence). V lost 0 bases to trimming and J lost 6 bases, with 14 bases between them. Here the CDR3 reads CAWSVRTSWSGELFF. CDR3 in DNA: TGTGCCTGGAGTGTACGGACCTCCTGGTCCGGGGAGCTGTTTTTT.

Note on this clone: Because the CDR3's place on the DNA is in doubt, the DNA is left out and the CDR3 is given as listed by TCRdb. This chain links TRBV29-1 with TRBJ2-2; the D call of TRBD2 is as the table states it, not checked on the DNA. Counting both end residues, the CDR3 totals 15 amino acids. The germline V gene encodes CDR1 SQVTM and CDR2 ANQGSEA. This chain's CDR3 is CSAPPGLFGAGELFF.

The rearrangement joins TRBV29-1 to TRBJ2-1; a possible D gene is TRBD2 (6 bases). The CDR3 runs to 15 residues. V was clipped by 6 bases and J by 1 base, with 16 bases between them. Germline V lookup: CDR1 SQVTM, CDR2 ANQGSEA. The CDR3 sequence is CSVVTSRESYNEQFF. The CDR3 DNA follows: TGCAGCGTGGTGACCTCTCGGGAGTCCTACAATGAGCAGTTCTTC.

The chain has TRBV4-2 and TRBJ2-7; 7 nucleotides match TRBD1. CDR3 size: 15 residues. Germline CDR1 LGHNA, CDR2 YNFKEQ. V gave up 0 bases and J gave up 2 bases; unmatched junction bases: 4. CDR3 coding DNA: TGTGCCAGCAGCCAAGAGACAGGGAATCCCTACGAGCAGTACTTC. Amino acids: CASSQETGNPYEQYF.

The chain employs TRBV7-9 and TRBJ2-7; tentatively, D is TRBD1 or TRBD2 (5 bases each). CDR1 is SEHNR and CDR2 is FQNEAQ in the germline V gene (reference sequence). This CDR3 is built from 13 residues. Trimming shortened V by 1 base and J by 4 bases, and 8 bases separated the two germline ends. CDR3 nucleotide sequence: TGTGCCAGCAGCTTAGGGGACGGGTACGAGCAGTACTTC. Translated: CASSLGDGYEQYF.

The CDR3 sequence: CASSYMDRVNSNQPQHF. CDR3 sequence (DNA): TGTGCCAGCAGCTATATGGACAGGGTAAATAGCAATCAGCCCCAGCATTTT. The chain carries TRBV7-8 and TRBJ1-5; 8 nucleotides agree with TRBD1. V shed 4 bases, J shed 0 bases, and the junction held 8 bases outside the gene matches. Germline-derived CDR1 and CDR2 are SGHVS and FQNEAQ. This CDR3 is built from 17 residues.

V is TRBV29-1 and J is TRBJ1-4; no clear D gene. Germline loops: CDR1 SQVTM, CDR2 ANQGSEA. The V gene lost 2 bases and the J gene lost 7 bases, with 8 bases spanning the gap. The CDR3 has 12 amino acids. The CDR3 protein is CSVENPGEKLFF. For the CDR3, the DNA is TGCAGCGTTGAAAATCCGGGTGAAAAACTGTTTTTT.

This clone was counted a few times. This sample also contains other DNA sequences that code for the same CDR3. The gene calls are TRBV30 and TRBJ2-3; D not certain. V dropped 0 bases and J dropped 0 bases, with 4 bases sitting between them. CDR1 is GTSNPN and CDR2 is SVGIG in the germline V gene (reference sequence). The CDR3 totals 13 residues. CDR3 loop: CAWSVQSTDTQYF. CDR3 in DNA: TGTGCCTGGAGTGTACAAAGCACAGATACGCAGTATTTT.

The CDR3 spells CAILGGSGYTF. CDR3 DNA: TGTGCCATCCTAGGGGGCTCTGGCTACACCTTC. V usage is TRBV6-6 and J usage is TRBJ1-2; TRBD1 agrees at 7 bases. The CDR3 covers 11 residues. V lost 10 bases to trimming and J lost 7 bases; unmatched junction nucleotides: 6. Looked up from germline, CDR1 is MNHNY and CDR2 is SVGAGI (reference sequence).

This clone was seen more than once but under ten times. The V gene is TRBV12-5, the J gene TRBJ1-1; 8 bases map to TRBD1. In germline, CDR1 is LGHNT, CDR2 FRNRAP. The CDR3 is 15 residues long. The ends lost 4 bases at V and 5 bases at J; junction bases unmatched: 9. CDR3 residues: CASGSYQGAWTEAFF. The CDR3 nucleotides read TGTGCTAGTGGTTCGTACCAGGGGGCATGGACTGAAGCTTTCTTT.

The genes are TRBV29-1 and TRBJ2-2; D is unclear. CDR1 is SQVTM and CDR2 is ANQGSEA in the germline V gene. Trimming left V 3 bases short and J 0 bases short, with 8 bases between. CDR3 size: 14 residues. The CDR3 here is CSVDVGPNTGELFF. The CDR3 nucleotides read TGCAGCGTTGACGTAGGGCCGAACACCGGGGAGCTGTTTTTT.

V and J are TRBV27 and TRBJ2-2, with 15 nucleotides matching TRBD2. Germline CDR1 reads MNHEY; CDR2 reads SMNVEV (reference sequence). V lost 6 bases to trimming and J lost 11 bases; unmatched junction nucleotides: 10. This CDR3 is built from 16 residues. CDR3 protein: CASSLWTSGGDGELFF. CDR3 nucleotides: TGTGCCAGCAGCCTCTGGACTAGCGGGGGGGACGGCGAGCTGTTTTTT.

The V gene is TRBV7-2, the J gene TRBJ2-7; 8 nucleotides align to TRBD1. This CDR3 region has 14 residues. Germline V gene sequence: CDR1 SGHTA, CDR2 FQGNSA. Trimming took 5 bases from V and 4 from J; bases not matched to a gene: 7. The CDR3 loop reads CASSPETGVYEQYF. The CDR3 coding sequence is TGTGCCAGCAGCCCCGAGACAGGGGTGTACGAGCAGTACTTC.

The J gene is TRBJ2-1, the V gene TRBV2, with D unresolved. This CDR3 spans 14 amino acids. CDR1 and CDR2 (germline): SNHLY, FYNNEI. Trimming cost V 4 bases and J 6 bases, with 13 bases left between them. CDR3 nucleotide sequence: TGTGCCAGCAGTGCCGGCAGTCGGGTCAATGAGCAGTTCTTC. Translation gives CASSAGSRVNEQFF.

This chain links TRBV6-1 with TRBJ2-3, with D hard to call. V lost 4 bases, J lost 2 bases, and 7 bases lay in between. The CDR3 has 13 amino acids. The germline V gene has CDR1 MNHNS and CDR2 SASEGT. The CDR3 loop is CASSGRVTDTQYF. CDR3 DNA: TGTGCCAGCAGTGGTCGAGTCACAGATACGCAGTATTTT.

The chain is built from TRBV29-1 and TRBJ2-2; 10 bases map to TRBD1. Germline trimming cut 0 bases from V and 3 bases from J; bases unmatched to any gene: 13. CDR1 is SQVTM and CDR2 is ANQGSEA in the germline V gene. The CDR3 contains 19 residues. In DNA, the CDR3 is TGCAGCGTTGAAGACGTGGGACAGGGGATCGGACGTGACACCGGGGAGCTGTTTTTT. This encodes CSVEDVGQGIGRDTGELFF.

CDR3 in DNA: TGTGCCAGCAGTGATGGAGCGGGGAGCTCCTACGAGCAGTACTTC. It translates to CASSDGAGSSYEQYF. The chain has TRBV25-1 and TRBJ2-7, with TRBD2 identical over 7 bases. Germline V gene sequence: CDR1 MGHDK, CDR2 SYGVNS. There are 15 residues in the CDR3. The J segment lost 0 bases and the V segment lost 3 bases, leaving 5 bases of the junction unmatched.

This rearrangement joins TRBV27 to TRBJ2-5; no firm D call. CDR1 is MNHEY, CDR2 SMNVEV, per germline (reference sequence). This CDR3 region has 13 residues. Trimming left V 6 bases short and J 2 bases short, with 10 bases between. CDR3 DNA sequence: TGTGCCAGCAGCCCTCTAGTGCAAGAGACCCAGTACTTC. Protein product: CASSPLVQETQYF.